These T cell receptor beta chains were read from a single sample in a study of cytomegalovirus exposure and HLA in healthy donors. TCRdb keeps only in-frame clones here, not all; method: immunoSEQ multiplex PCR. The sample has under 200,000 clones, 75% to 80% seen once. The source material was PBMCs. The receptors come from a woman in her thirties or forties in good health and CMV-seropositive. Each CDR3 is given with its conserved first and last residue. The order of the fields is V gene, J gene, D gene, clone size, CDR3 protein, CDR3 DNA. The D gene is left open where the match is weak. Size is stated for part of the rows, as once, few or many counts, or as a class when the clone is expanded.

TRBV5-1	TRBJ1-4	.	.	CASSPGSGGGTNEKLFF	TGCGCCAGCAGCCCTGGGTCCGGGGGGGGAACTAATGAAAAACTGTTTTTT
TRBV7-9	TRBJ1-2	.	.	CSSSTRGYGYTF	TGTTCCAGCAGCACCAGGGGATATGGCTACACCTTC
TRBV2	TRBJ2-5	TRBD2	once	CASSNSGGPQETQYF	TGTGCCAGCAGTAATAGCGGGGGGCCCCAAGAGACCCAGTACTTC
TRBV5-1	TRBJ2-5	.	.	CASSLDGVTQETQYF	TGCGCCAGCAGCTTGGATGGAGTAACGCAAGAGACCCAGTACTTC
TRBV10-3	TRBJ1-5	TRBD1	.	CAISGTGVQPQHF	TGTGCCATCAGTGGGACAGGGGTTCAGCCCCAGCATTTT
TRBV6-5	TRBJ1-1	.	.	CASRTGGEAFF	TGTGCCAGCAGAACCGGAGGTGAAGCTTTCTTT
TRBV30	TRBJ1-4	TRBD1	.	CAWRLTGGVEKLFF	TGTGCCTGGAGACTCACAGGGGGCGTTGAAAAACTGTTTTTT
TRBV27	TRBJ1-4	.	.	CASSLYRPQGQRATNEKLFF	TGTGCCAGCAGTTTATATCGCCCCCAAGGACAGAGAGCAACTAATGAAAAACTGTTTTTT
TRBV7-8	TRBJ1-5	.	.	CASSLANQGISNQPQHF	TGTGCCAGCAGCTTAGCAAACCAGGGAATCAGCAATCAGCCCCAGCATTTT
TRBV30	TRBJ1-2	.	once	CAWSVQPRNYGYTF	TGTGCCTGGAGTGTACAACCACGTAACTATGGCTACACCTTC
TRBV7-6	TRBJ1-2	.	.	CASSLSVQGGYTF	TGTGCCAGCAGCTTAAGCGTTCAGGGAGGCTACACCTTC
TRBV11-3	TRBJ1-4	TRBD1	.	CASSPRGGEKLFF	TGTGCCAGCAGCCCGCGAGGGGGCGAAAAACTGTTTTTT
TRBV11-2	TRBJ1-1	.	once	CASSLVTPRGTEAFF	TGTGCCAGCAGCTTAGTCACACCCAGAGGGACTGAAGCTTTCTTT
TRBV28	TRBJ1-2	.	.	CASKTGGRNGYGYTF	TGTGCCAGCAAGACAGGAGGCCGCAATGGCTATGGCTACACCTTC
TRBV18	TRBJ2-5	.	.	CASSPTQGKETQYF	TGTGCCAGCTCACCAACACAGGGAAAAGAGACCCAGTACTTC
TRBV9	TRBJ2-7	TRBD2	.	CASSPMGGGYYEQYF	TGTGCCAGCAGCCCAATGGGGGGGGGATACTACGAGCAGTACTTC
TRBV29-1	TRBJ2-5	.	.	CSVASGKGETQYF	TGCAGCGTTGCTTCAGGGAAAGGAGAGACCCAGTACTTC
TRBV5-4	TRBJ2-3	TRBD2	.	CASSLRTSGVTDTQYF	TGTGCCAGCAGCTTAAGGACTAGCGGGGTAACAGATACGCAGTATTTT
TRBV21-1	TRBJ1-3	.	.	CASSKVRGRTSGNTIYF	TGTGCCAGCAGCAAAGTCCGGGGGAGAACGTCTGGAAACACCATATATTTT
TRBV6-1	TRBJ1-5	TRBD1	.	CASSPSTGVNQPQHF	TGTGCCAGCAGTCCTTCAACAGGGGTAAATCAGCCCCAGCATTTT
TRBV27	TRBJ2-1	TRBD2	.	CASSGGGESYNEQFF	TGTGCCAGCTCGGGCGGGGGGGAGTCCTACAATGAGCAGTTCTTC
TRBV7-9	TRBJ2-1	TRBD2	.	CASRSGRALNEQFF	TGTGCCAGCAGAAGCGGGAGGGCCTTGAATGAGCAGTTCTTC
TRBV30	TRBJ1-6	.	.	CAWSGPGPYNSPLHF	TGTGCCTGGTCAGGGCCGGGCCCGTATAATTCACCCCTCCACTTT
TRBV18	TRBJ1-5	TRBD1	.	CASSPGTENQPQHF	TGTGCCAGCTCCCCCGGGACAGAGAATCAGCCCCAGCATTTT
TRBV28	TRBJ2-5	.	.	CASSFPPQGQETQYF	TGTGCCAGCAGTTTCCCCCCCCAGGGCCAAGAGACCCAGTACTTC
TRBV7-9	TRBJ2-5	.	.	CASSPLETQYF	TGTGCCAGCAGTCCCTTGGAGACCCAGTACTTC
TRBV5-5	TRBJ1-2	TRBD1	.	CASSFTGARVGYTF	TGTGCCAGCAGCTTTACAGGGGCGAGGGTTGGCTACACCTTC
TRBV2	TRBJ1-2	.	.	CASREQGSFISYTF	TGTGCCAGCAGGGAGCAGGGTAGTTTTATTAGCTACACCTTC
TRBV11-3	TRBJ2-7	TRBD1	.	CASSDRVQGYEQYF	TGTGCCAGCAGCGACAGGGTGCAAGGCTACGAGCAGTACTTC
TRBV6-6	TRBJ1-2	.	.	CASTRRPGVGYGYTF	TGTGCCAGCACCAGAAGACCGGGTGTCGGCTATGGCTACACCTTC
TRBV29-1	TRBJ2-5	.	.	CSVDISRETQYF	TGCAGCGTTGATATTAGCCGAGAGACCCAGTACTTC
TRBV5-1	TRBJ1-2	TRBD1	.	CASSFKPGQSTNYGYTF	TGCGCCAGCAGCTTCAAACCGGGACAGAGTACTAACTATGGCTACACCTTC
TRBV2	TRBJ1-4	TRBD1	.	CASSPTGTTNEKLFF	TGTGCCAGCAGCCCGACAGGGACAACTAATGAAAAACTGTTTTTT
TRBV27	TRBJ2-6	.	.	CASSTVGFRVTGANVLTF	TGTGCCAGCAGTACGGTCGGGTTCAGGGTTACTGGGGCCAACGTCCTGACTTTC